This T cell receptor (beta chain) appears in the sequencing data of a study of technical replicates of blood from a handful of donors. Sequencing was performed with immunoSEQ multiplex PCR; in TCRdb, only in-frame clones are kept and a portion is missing. The sample has about 84,000 clones; approximately 97% are singletons. The CDR3 is 18 amino acids. Germline CDR1 reads SGHAT; CDR2 reads FQNNGV. V was pared by 3 bases and J by 5 bases, with 25 bases between. The receptor comes from a human donor in good health. The sample was T cells isolated from PBMCs. This sequence joins TRBV11-2 and TRBJ1-1; no reliable D call. CDR3 coding DNA: TGTGCCAGCAGCTTCCCCTTTGTGCCAGGTCTAAGCGGGACTGAAGCTTTCTTT. Amino acids: CASSFPFVPGLSGTEAFF.